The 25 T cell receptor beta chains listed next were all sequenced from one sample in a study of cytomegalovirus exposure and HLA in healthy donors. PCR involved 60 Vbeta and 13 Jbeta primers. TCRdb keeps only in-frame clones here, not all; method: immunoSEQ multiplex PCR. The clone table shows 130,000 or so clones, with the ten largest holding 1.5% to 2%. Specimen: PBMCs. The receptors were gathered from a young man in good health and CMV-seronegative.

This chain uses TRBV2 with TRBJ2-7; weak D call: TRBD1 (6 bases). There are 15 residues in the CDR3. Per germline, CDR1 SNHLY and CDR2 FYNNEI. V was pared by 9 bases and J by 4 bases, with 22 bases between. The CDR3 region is CASGAGADRIYEQYF. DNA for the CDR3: TGTGCCAGTGGAGCAGGGGCAGATAGAATTTACGAGCAGTACTTC.

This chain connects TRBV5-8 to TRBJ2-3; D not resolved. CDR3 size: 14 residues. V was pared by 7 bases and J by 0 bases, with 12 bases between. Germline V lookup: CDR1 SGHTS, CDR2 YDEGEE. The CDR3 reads CASARASSTDTQYF. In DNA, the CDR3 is TGTGCCAGCGCTAGAGCCTCTAGCACAGATACGCAGTATTTT.

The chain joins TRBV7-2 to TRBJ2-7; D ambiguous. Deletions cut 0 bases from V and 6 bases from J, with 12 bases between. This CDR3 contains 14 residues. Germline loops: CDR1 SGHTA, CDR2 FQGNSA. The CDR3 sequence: CASSLAGTVGEQYF. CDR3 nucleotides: TGTGCCAGCAGCTTAGCCGGCACAGTGGGCGAGCAGTACTTC.

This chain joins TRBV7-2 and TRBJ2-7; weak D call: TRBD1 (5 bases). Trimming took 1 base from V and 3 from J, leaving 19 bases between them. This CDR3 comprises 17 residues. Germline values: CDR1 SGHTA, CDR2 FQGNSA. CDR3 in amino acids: CASSLDASGPRVYEQYF. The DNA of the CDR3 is TGTGCCAGCAGCTTAGACGCCTCCGGGCCCAGGGTCTACGAGCAGTACTTC.

The CDR3 bases are TGCAGCGTTGTGGGGACAGGACCTGGTTCGGGCTACGAGCAGTACTTC. This sequence encodes CSVVGTGPGSGYEQYF. The V gene is TRBV29-1, the J gene TRBJ2-7; TRBD1 matches at 8 bases. This CDR3 spans 16 amino acids. V lost 4 bases, J lost 3 bases, and 14 bases stayed unmatched. Per germline, CDR1 SQVTM and CDR2 ANQGSEA.

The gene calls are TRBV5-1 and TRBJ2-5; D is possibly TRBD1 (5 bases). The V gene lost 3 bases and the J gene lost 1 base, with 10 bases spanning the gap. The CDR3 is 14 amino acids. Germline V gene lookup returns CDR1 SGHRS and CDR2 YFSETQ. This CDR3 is CASSSGQLQETQYF. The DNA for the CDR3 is TGCGCCAGCAGCTCAGGACAACTCCAAGAGACCCAGTACTTC.

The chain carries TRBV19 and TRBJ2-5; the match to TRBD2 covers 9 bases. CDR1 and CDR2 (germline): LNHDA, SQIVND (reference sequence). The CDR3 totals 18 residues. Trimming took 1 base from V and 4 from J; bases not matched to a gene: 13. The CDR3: CASSIVSGFAGGGETQYF. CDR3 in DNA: TGTGCCAGTAGTATAGTCTCAGGGTTTGCGGGAGGGGGAGAGACCCAGTACTTC.

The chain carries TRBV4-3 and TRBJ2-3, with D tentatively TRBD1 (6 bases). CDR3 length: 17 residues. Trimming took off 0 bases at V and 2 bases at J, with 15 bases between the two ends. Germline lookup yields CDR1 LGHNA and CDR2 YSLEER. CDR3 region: CASSQDEGEFFTDTQYF. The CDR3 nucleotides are TGCGCCAGCAGCCAAGATGAGGGGGAATTCTTCACAGATACGCAGTATTTT.

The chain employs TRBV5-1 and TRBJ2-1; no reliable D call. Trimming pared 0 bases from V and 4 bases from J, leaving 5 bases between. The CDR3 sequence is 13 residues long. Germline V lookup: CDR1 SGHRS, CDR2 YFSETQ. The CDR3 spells CASSLVRYNEQFF. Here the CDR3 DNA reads TGCGCCAGCAGCTTGGTGCGTTACAATGAGCAGTTCTTC. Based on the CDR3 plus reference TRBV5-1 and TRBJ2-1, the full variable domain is KAGVTQTPRYLIKTRGQQVTLSCSPISGHRSVSWYQQTPGQGLQFLFEYFSETQRNKGNFPGRFSGRQFSNSRSEMNVSTLELGDSALYLCASSLVRYNEQFFGPGTRLTVL.

The CDR3 reads CASSGQGGLTGANVLTF. Here the CDR3 DNA reads TGTGCCAGCAGCGGACAGGGGGGATTGACTGGGGCCAACGTCCTGACTTTC. The chain employs TRBV28 and TRBJ2-6; 10 positions agree with TRBD1. The CDR3 is 17 residues long. From germline, CDR1 is MDHEN and CDR2 SYDVKM. V trimming: 6 bases; J trimming: 2 bases; junction bases outside the gene matches: 7.

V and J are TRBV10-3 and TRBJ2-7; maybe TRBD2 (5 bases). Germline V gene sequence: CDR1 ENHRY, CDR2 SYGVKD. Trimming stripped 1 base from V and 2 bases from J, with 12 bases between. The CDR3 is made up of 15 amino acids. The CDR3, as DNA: TGTGCCATCAGTGAGTTAGGTCCGGGAACCTACGAGCAGTACTTC. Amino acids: CAISELGPGTYEQYF.

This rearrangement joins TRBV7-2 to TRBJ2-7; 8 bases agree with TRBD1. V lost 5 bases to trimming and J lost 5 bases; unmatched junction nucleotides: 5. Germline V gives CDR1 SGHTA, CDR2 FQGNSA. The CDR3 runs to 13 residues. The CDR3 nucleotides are TGTGCCAGCAGCCAAATGACAGGGGACGAGCAGTACTTC. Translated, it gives CASSQMTGDEQYF.

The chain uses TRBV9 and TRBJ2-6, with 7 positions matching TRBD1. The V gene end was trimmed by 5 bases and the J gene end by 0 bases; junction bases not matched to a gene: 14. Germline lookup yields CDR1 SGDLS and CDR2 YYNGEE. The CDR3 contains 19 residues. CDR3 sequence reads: CASSYRGTLPLSGANVLTF. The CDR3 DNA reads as TGTGCCAGCAGTTACAGGGGAACCCTACCTCTCTCTGGGGCCAACGTCCTGACTTTC.

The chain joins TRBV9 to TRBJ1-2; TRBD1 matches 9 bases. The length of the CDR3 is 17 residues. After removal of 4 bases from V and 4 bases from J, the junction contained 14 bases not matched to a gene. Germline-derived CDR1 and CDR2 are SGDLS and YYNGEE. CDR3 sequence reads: CASSLRGGQTGGYGYTF. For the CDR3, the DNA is TGTGCCAGCAGCCTCCGGGGAGGCCAGACAGGGGGCTATGGCTACACCTTC. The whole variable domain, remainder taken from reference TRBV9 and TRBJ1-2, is DSGVTQTPKHLITATGQRVTLRCSPRSGDLSVYWYQQSLDQGLQFLIQYYNGEERAKGNILERFSAQQFPDLHSELNLSSLELGDSALYFCASSLRGGQTGGYGYTFGSGTRLTVV.

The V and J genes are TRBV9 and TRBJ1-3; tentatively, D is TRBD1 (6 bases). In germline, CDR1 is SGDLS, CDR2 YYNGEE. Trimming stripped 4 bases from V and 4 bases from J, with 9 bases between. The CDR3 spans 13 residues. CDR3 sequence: CASSLDRGNTIYF. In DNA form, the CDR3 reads TGTGCCAGCAGCCTCGACAGGGGAAACACCATATATTTT.

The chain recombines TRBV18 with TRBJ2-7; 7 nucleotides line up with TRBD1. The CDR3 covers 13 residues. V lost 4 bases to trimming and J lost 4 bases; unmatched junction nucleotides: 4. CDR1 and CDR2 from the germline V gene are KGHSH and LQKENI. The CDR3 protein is CASSQTGSYEQYF. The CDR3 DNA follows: TGTGCCAGCTCACAGACAGGGTCGTACGAGCAGTACTTC.

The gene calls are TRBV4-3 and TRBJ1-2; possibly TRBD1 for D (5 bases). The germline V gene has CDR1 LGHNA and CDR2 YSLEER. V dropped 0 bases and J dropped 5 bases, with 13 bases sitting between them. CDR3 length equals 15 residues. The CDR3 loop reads CASSQDRGVRYGYTF. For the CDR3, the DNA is TGCGCCAGCAGCCAAGATCGGGGGGTTAGGTATGGCTACACCTTC.

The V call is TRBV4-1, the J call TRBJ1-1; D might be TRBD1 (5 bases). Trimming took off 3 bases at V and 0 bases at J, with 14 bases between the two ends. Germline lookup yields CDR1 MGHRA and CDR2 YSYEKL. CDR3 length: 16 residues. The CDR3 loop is CASSQERGIMNTEAFF. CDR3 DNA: TGCGCCAGCAGCCAGGAACGGGGGATAATGAACACTGAAGCTTTCTTT.

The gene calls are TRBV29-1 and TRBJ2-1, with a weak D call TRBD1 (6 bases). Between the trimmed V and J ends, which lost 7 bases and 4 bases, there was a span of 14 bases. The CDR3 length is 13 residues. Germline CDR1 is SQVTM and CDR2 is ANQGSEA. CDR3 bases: TGCAGCGCCCTTGCGAGGGGGTACAATGAGCAGTTCTTC. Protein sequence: CSALARGYNEQFF.

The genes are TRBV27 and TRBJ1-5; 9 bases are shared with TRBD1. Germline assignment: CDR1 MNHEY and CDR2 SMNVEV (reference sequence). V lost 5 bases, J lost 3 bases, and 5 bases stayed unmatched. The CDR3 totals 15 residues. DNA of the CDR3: TGTGCCAGCAGTGTGGACAGGGGACACAATCAGCCCCAGCATTTT. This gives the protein CASSVDRGHNQPQHF.

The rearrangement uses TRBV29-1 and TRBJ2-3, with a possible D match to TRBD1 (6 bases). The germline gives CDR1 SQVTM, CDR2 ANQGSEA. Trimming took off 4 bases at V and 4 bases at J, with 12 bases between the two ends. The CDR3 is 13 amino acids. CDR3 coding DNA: TGCAGCGTTGTGGTGGGGGCCTCAGATACGCAGTATTTT. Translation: CSVVVGASDTQYF.

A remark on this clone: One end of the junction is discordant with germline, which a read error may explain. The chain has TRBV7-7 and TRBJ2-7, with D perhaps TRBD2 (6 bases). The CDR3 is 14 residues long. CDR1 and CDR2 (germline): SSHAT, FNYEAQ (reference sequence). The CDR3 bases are TGTGCTAGCAGCCCACACCCCGGAGGGTCGGAGCAGTACTTC. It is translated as CASSPHPGGSEQYF.

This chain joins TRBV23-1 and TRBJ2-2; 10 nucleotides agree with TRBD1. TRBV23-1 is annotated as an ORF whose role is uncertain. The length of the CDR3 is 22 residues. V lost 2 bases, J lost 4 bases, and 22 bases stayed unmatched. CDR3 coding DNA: TGCGCCAGCAGTCAACGAAAATTACCGGGACAGGGGCTACAGAGGGGCACCGGGGAGCTGTTTTTT. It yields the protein CASSQRKLPGQGLQRGTGELFF.

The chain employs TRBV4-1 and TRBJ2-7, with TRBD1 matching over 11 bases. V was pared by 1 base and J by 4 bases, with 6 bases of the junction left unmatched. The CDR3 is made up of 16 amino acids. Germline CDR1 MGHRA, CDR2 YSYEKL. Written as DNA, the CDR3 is TGCGCCAGCAGCCAAGCCCCGGGACAGGGGGTTTACGAGCAGTACTTC. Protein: CASSQAPGQGVYEQYF.

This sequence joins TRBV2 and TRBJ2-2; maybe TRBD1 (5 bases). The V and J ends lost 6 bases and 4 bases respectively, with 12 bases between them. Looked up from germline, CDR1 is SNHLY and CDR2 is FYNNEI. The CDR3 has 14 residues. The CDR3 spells CASRGQTVTGELFF. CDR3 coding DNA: TGTGCCAGCAGGGGGCAGACCGTCACCGGGGAGCTGTTTTTT.